The present TCR beta chain was sequenced within a study of blood T cell repertoires in COVID-19. Background on the study: Samples taken during acute and convalescent COVID-19 were collected in the United States, Italy and Spain. Nucleic acid was either cDNA or gDNA, and it came from T cells, B-cell-depleted T cells, or PBMCs.

This CDR3 is built from 15 residues. Germline CDR1 reads LGHDT; CDR2 reads YNNKEL (reference sequence). J was trimmed by 5 bases and V by 4 bases; bases with no gene match: 5. Profiling relied on immunoSEQ multiplex PCR, and the TCRdb table lists in-frame clones only, not all of them. The table has tens of thousands of clones, 70% to 85% seen once; the top ten hold around 4.3%. The clonotype was recovered from a woman in her sixties or seventies with acute or convalescent COVID-19. Sequenced input: peripheral blood. The chain links TRBV3-1 (or the pseudogene TRBV3-2) to TRBJ1-6, with 7 positions matching TRBD1. This CDR3 is CASSLWDSNNSPLHF. CDR3 DNA sequence: TGTGCCAGCAGCCTTTGGGACAGCAATAATTCACCCCTCCACTTT.